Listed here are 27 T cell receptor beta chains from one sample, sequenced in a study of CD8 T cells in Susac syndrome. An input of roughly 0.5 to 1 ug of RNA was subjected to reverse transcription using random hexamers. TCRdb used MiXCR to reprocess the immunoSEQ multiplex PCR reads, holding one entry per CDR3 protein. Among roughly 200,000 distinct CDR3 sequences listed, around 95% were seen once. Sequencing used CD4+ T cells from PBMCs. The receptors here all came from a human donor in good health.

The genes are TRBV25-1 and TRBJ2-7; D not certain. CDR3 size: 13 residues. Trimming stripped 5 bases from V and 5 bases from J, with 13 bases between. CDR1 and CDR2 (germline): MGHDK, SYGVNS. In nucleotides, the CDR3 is TGTGCCAGCAGTCGCAATAGCCGAGACGAGCAGTACTTC. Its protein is CASSRNSRDEQYF.

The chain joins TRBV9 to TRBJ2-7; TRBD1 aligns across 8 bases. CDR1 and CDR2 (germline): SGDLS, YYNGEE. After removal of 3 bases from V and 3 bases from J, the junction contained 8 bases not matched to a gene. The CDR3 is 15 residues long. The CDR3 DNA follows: TGTGCCAGCAGCGACGACAGGGGATACTACTACGAGCAGTACGTC. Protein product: CASSDDRGYYYEQYV.

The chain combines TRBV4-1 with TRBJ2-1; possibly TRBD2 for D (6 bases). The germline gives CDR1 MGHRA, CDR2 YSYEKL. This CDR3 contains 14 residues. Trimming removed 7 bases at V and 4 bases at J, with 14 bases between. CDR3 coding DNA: TGCGCCAGCACCCGGGACTCCTTGTACAATGAGCAGTTCTTC. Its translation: CASTRDSLYNEQFF.

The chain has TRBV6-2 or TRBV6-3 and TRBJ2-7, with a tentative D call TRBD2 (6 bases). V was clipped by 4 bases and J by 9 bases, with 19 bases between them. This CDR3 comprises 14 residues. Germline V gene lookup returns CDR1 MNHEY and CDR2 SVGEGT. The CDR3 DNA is TGTGCCAGCAGTTCGGGGGAAACTGCAAGGCGGCAGTACGTC. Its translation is CASSSGETARRQYV.

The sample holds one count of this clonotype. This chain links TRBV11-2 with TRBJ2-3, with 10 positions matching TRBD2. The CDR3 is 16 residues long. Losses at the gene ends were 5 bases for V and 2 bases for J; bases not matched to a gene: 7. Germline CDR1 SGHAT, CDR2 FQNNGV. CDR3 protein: CASSPVTSGLTDTQYF. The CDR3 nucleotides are TGTGCCAGCAGCCCCGTGACTAGCGGGCTCACAGATACGCAGTATTTT.

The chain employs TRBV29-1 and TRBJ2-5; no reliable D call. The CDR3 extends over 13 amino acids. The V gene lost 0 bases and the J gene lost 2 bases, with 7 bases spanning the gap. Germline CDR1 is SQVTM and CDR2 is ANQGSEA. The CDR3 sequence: CSVEDTFQETQYF. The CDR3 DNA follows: TGCAGCGTTGAAGACACATTTCAAGAGACCCAGTACTTC.

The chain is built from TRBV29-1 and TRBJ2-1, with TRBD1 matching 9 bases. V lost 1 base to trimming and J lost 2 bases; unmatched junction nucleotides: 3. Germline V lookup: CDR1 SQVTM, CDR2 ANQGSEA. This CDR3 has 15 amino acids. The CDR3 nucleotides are TGCAGCGTTGAAGGGGACAGGGCGCCCTACAATGAGCAGTTCTTC. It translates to CSVEGDRAPYNEQFF.

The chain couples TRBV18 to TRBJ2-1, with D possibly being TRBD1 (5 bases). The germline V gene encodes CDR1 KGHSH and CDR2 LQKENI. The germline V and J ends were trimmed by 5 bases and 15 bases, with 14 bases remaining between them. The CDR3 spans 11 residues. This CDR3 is CASSSGANWFF. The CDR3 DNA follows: TGTGCCAGCTCATCTGGGGCTAACTGGTTCTTC.

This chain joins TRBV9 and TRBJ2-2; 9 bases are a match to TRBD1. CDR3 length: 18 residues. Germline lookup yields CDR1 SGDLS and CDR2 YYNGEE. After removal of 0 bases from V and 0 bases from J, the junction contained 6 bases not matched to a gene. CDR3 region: CASSVGNRGPPNTGELFF. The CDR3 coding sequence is TGTGCCAGCAGCGTAGGTAACAGGGGGCCTCCGAACACCGGGGAGCTGTTTTTT.

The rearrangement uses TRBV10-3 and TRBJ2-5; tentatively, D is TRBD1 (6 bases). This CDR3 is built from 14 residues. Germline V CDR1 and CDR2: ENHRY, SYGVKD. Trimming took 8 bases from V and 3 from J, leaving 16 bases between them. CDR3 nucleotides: TGTGCCATCGCCCGGCAGGGGCAGGAAGAGACCCAGTACTTC. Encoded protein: CAIARQGQEETQYF.

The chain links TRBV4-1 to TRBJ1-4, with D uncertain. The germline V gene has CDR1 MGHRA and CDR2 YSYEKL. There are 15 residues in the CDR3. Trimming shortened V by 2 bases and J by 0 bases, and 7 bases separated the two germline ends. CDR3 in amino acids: CASSQLRTTNEKLFF. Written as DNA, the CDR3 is TGCGCCAGCAGCCAACTGAGGACAACTAATGAAAAACTGTTTTTT.

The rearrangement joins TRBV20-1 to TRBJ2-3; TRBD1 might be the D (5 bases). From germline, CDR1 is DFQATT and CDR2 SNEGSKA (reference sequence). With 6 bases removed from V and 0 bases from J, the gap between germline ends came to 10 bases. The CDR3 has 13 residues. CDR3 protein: CSAGAASTDTQYF. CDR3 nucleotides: TGCAGTGCAGGGGCAGCAAGCACAGATACGCAGTATTTT.

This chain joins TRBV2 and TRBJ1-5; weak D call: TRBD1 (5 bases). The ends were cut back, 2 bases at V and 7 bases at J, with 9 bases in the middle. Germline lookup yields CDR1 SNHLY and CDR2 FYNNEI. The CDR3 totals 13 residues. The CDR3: CASSERGDQPQHF. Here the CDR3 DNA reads TGTGCCAGCAGTGAACGAGGGGACCAGCCCCAGCATTTT. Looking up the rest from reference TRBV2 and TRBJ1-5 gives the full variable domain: EPEVTQTPSHQVTQMGQEVILRCVPISNHLYFYWYRQILGQKVEFLVSFYNNEISEKSEIFDDQFSVERPDGSNFTLKIRSTKLEDSAMYFCASSERGDQPQHFGDGTRLSIL.

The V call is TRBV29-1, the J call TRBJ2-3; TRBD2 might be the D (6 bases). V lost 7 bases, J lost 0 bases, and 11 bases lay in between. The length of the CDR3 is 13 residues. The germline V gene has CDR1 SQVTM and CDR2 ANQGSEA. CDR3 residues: CSALEGSTDTQYF. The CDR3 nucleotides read TGCAGCGCCTTGGAGGGGAGCACAGATACGCAGTATTTT.

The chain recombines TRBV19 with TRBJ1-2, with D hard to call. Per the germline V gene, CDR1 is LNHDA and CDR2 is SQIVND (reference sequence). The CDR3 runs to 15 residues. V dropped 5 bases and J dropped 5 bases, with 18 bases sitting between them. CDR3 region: CASSWVPPEGYGYTF. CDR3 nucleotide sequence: TGTGCCAGTAGTTGGGTCCCTCCGGAGGGATATGGCTACACCTTC.

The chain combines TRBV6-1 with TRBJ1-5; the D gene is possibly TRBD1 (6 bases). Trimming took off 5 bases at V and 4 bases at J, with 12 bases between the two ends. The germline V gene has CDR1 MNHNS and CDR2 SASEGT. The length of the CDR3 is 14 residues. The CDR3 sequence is CASSPQGINQPQHF. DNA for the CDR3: TGTGCCAGCAGTCCACAGGGTATTAATCAGCCCCAGCATTTT.

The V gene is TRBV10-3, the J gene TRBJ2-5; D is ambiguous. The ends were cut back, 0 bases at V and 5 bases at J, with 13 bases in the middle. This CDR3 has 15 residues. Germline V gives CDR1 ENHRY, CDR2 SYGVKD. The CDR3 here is CAISESRPETETQYF. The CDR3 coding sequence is TGTGCCATCAGTGAGTCCCGGCCTGAGACGGAGACCCAGTACTTC.

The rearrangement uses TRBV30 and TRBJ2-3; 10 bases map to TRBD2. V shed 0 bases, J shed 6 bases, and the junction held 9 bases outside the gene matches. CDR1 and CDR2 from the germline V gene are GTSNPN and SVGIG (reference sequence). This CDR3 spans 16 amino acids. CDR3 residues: CAWSVLAGVDPDTQYF. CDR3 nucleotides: TGTGCCTGGAGTGTCCTAGCGGGAGTGGATCCTGATACGCAGTATTTT.

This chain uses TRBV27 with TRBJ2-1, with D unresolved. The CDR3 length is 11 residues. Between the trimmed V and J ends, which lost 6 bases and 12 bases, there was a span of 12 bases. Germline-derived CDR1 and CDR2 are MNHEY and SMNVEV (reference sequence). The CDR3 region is CASRSLIGQFF. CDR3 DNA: TGTGCCAGCAGGTCCTTGATAGGGCAGTTCTTC.

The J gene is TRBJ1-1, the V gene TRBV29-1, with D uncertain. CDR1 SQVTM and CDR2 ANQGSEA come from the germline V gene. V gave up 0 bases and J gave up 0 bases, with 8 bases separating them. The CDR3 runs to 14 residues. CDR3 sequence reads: CSVEDRAMNTEAFF. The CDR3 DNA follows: TGCAGCGTTGAAGACAGAGCCATGAACACTGAAGCTTTCTTT.

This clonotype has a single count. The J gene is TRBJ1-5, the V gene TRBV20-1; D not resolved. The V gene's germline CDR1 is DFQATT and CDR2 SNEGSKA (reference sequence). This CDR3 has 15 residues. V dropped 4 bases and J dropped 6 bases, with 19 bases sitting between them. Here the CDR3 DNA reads TGCAGTGCTATGGAATGGGAACCCTCCTCTCAGCCCCAGCATTTT. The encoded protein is CSAMEWEPSSQPQHF.

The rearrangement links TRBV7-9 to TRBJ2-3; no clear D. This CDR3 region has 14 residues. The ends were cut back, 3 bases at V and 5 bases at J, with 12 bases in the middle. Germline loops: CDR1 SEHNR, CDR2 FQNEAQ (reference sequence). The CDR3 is CASSLFPLGDTQYF. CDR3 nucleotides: TGTGCCAGCAGCTTGTTCCCCTTAGGAGATACGCAGTATTTT.

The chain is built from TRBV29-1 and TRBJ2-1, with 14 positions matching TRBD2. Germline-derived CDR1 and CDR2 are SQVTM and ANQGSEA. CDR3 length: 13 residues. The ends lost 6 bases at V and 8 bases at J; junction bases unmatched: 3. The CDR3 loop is CSVGTSGSDEQFF. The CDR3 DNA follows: TGCAGCGTCGGGACTAGCGGGAGCGATGAGCAGTTCTTC.

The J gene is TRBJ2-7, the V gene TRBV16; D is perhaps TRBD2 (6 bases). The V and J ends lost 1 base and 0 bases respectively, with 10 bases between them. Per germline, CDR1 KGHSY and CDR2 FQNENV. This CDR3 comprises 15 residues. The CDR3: CASSQWHGSSYEQYF. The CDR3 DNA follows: TGTGCCAGCAGCCAATGGCACGGGAGCTCCTACGAGCAGTACTTC.

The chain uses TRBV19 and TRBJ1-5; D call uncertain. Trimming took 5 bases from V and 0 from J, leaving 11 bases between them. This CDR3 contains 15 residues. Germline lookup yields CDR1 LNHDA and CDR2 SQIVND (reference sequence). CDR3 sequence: CASSSSAYSNQPQHF. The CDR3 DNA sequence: TGTGCCAGTAGTTCGAGCGCCTATAGCAATCAGCCCCAGCATTTT.

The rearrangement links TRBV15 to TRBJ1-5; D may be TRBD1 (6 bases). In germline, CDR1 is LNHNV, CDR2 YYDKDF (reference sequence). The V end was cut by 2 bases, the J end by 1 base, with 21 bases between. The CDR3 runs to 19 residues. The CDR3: CATSRRGHGEGGSNQPQHF. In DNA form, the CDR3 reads TGTGCCACCAGCAGACGCGGCCACGGGGAAGGGGGAAGCAATCAGCCCCAGCATTTT.

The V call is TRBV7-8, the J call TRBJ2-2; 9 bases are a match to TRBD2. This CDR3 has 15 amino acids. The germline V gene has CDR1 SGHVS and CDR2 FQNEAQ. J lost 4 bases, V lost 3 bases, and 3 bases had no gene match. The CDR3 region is CASSFRREGTGELFF. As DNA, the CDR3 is TGTGCCAGCAGCTTTCGGCGGGAGGGCACCGGGGAGCTGTTTTTT.